This is a list of T cell receptor beta chains from one sample in a study of beta chain features in type 1 diabetes. The method was immunoSEQ multiplex PCR; TCRdb's version includes in-frame clones alone and lacks a portion of them. The repertoire holds 120,000 or so clones, 17% seen once, with 2% to 3% in the top ten. Sequenced material: central memory CD4+ T cells from blood. Every receptor here comes from a young man with type 1 diabetes. CDR3s leave out the opening cysteine and the closing phenylalanine or tryptophan.

TRBV7-4	15	TRBJ2-5	ASSLSLGTGEQETQY
TRBV2	13	TRBJ2-5	ASSTPGTEQETQY
TRBV30	14	TRBJ2-5	AWSVGGTSGGETQY
TRBV4-1	12	TRBJ2-7	ASSHLTGGNEQY
TRBV29-1	12	TRBJ2-2	SVEGTTDTGELF
TRBV4-2	13	TRBJ2-5	ASSQVSGDQETQY
TRBV6-6	13	TRBJ2-7	ASTPGLADSYEQY
TRBV15	13	TRBJ2-1	ATSTGGPLRNEQF
TRBV7-2	14	TRBJ2-1	ASSPDSGGWNNEQF
TRBV18	10	TRBJ1-1	ASSIANTEAF
TRBV4-1	15	TRBJ1-6	ASSQDLNMWNNSPLH
TRBV4-2	13	TRBJ2-3	ASSQDISSTDTQY
TRBV25-1	15	TRBJ2-1	ASSEFRRLGDDNEQF
TRBV4-1	17	TRBJ2-3	ASSHPGLAGGPGRDTQY
TRBV5-4	14	TRBJ2-2	ASSPNTSLGTGELF
TRBV6-5	14	TRBJ2-7	ASSYSILAGSYEQY
TRBV7-9	13	TRBJ1-2	ASSLWDRGSYGYT
TRBV10-2	13	TRBJ1-5	ASSEGSRSNQPQH
TRBV10-2	10	TRBJ2-7	ASQREGLEQY
TRBV10-3	10	TRBJ2-3	AIRNPADTQY
TRBV2	10	TRBJ2-5	ASSGTGETQY
TRBV6-5	12	TRBJ1-1	ASRDRQRNTEAF
TRBV25-1	11	TRBJ2-3	ASRRTGTDTQY
TRBV7-6	11	TRBJ2-1	ASSLARDYEQF
TRBV30	14	TRBJ2-3	AWRVLGSGDTDTQY